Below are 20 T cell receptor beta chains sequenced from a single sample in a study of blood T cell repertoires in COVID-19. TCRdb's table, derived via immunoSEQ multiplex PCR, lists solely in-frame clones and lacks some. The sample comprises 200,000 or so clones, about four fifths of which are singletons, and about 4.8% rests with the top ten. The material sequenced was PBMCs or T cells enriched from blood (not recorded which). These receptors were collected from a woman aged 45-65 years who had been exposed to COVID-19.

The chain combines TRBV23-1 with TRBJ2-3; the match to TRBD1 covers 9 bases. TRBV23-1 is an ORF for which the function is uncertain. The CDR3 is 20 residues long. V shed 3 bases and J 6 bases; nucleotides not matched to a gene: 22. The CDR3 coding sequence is TGCGCCAGCAGTCACCACGAGAAAAGTACCGGGACAGGGAAGACGGATACGCAGTATTTT. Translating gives CASSHHEKSTGTGKTDTQYF.

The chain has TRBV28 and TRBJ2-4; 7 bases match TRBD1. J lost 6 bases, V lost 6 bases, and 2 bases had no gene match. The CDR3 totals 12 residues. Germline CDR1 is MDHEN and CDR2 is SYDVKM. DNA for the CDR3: TGTGCCAGCAGGACAGGGCTAAACATTCAGTACTTC. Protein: CASRTGLNIQYF.

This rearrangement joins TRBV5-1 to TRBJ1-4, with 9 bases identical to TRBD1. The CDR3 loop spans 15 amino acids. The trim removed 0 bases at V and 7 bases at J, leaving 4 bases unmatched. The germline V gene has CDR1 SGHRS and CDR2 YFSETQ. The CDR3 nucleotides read TGCGCCAGCAGCTTGGGGGACAGGGAGGGTGAAAAACTGTTTTTT. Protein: CASSLGDREGEKLFF. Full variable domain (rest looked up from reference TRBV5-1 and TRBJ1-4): KAGVTQTPRYLIKTRGQQVTLSCSPISGHRSVSWYQQTPGQGLQFLFEYFSETQRNKGNFPGRFSGRQFSNSRSEMNVSTLELGDSALYLCASSLGDREGEKLFFGSGTQLSVL.

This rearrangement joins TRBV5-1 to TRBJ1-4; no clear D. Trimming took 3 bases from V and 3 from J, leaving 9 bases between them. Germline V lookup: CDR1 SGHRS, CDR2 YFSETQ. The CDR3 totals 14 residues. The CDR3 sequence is CASSWTGSNEKLFF. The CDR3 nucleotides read TGCGCCAGCAGCTGGACGGGGTCTAATGAAAAACTGTTTTTT.

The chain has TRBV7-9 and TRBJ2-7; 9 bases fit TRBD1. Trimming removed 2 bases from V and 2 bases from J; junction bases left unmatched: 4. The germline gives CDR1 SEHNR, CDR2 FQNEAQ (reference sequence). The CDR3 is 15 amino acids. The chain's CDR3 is CASSLSGQGPYEQYF. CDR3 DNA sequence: TGTGCCAGCAGCTTATCGGGACAGGGTCCCTACGAGCAGTACTTC.

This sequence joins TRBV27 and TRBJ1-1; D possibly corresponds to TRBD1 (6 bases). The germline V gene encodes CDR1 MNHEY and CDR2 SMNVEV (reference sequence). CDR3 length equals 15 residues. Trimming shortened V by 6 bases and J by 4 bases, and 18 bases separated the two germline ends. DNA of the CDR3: TGTGCCAGCAGAATAAACAGGGATTTAAGCACTGAAGCTTTCTTT. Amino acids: CASRINRDLSTEAFF.

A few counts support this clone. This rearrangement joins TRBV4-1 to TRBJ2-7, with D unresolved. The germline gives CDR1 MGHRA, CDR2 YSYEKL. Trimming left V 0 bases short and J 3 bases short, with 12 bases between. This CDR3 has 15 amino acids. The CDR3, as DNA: TGCGCCAGCAGCCAAGAACAGACCTCTTACTACGAGCAGTACTTC. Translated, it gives CASSQEQTSYYEQYF.

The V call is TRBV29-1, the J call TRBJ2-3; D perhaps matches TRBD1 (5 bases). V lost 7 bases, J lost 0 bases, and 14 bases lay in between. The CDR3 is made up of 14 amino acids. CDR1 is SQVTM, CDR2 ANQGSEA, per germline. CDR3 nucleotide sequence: TGCAGCGCGCTAGGGGAATCTAGCACAGATACGCAGTATTTT. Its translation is CSALGESSTDTQYF.

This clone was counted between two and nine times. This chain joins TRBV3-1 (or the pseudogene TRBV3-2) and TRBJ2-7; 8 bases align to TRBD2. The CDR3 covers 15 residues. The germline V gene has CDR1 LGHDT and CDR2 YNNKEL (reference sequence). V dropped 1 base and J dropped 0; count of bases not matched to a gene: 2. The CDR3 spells CASSQGLASSYEQYF. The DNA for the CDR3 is TGTGCCAGCAGCCAAGGACTAGCGAGCTCCTACGAGCAGTACTTC.

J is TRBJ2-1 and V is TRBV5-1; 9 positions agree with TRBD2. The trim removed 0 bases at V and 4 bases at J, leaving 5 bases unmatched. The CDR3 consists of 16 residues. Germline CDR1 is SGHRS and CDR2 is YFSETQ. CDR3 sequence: CASSLGPSGAYNEQFF. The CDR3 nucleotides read TGCGCCAGCAGCTTGGGTCCTAGCGGGGCGTACAATGAGCAGTTCTTC.

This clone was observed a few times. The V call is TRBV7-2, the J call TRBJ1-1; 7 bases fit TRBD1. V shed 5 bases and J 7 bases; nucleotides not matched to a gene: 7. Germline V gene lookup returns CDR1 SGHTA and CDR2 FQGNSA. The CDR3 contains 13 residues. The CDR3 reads CASSPTRTGEAFF. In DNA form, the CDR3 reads TGTGCCAGCAGCCCAACTCGGACAGGTGAAGCTTTCTTT.

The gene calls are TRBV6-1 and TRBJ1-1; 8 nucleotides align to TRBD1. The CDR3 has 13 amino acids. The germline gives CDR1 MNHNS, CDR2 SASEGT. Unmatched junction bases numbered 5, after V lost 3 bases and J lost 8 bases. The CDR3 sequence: CASSDTGGVEAFF. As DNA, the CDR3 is TGTGCCAGCAGTGACACAGGGGGAGTGGAAGCTTTCTTT.

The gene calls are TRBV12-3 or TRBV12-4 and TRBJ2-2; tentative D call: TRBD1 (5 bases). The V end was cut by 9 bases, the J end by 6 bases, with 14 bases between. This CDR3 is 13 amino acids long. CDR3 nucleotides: TGTGCCAGTACGCAACAGGACCCCGGGGAGCTGTTTTTT. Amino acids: CASTQQDPGELFF.

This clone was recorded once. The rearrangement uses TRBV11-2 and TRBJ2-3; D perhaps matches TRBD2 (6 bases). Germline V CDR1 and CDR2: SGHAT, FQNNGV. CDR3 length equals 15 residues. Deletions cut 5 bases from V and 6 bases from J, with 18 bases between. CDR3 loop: CASSPTRRGKDTQYF. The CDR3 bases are TGTGCCAGCAGCCCGACTAGAAGAGGAAAGGATACGCAGTATTTT.

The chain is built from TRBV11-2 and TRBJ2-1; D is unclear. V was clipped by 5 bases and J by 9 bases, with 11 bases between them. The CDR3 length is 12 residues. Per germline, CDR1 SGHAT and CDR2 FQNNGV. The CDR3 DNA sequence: TGTGCCAGCAGCCCAGAAAGGAGTGAGCAGTTCTTC. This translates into CASSPERSEQFF.

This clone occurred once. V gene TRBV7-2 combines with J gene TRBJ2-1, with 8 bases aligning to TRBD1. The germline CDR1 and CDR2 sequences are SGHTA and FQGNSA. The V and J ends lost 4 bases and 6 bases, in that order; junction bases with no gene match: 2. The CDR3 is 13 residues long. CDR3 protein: CASSSGQVNEQFF. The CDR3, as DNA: TGTGCCAGCAGCTCGGGACAGGTCAATGAGCAGTTCTTC.

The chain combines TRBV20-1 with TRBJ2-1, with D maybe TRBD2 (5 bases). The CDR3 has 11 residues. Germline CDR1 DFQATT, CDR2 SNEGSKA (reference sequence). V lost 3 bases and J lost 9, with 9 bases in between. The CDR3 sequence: CSASTGSEQFF. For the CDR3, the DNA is TGCAGTGCTAGTACGGGGTCTGAGCAGTTCTTC.

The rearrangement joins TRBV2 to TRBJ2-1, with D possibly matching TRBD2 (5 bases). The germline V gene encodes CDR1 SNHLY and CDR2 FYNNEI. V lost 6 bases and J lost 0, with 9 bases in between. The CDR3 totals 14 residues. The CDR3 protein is CASRGDSSYNEQFF. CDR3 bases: TGTGCCAGCAGGGGAGATAGCTCCTACAATGAGCAGTTCTTC.

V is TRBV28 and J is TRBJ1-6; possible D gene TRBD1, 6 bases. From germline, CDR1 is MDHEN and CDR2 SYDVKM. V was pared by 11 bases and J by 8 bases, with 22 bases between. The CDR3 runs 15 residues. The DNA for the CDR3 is TGTGCCGTAGCGTCAGGGGTGGCAAACTATTCACCCCTCCACTTT. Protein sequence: CAVASGVANYSPLHF.

CDR3 nucleotides: TGCAGTGCTAGTGGTGGCGGCTTCTACGAGCAGTACTTC. Translating gives CSASGGGFYEQYF. This chain joins TRBV20-1 and TRBJ2-7, with D uncertain. The CDR3 has 13 residues. V shed 3 bases and J shed 3 bases, with 12 bases lying between them. Germline values: CDR1 DFQATT, CDR2 SNEGSKA (reference sequence).